The rows below give T cell receptor beta chains drawn from one sample of a study of CD8 T cells in ankylosing spondylitis. One entry per CDR3 protein, called by TCRdb with MiXCR from the 5' RACE reads. Of roughly 700,000 distinct CDR3 sequences listed, around 20% are singletons. Material: blood, either unsorted or a sorted T cell fraction (not recorded which). These receptors were taken from a male donor with ankylosing spondylitis. CDR3s include the opening cysteine and the closing phenylalanine or tryptophan. Each record gives: clone size, V gene, J gene, D gene, CDR3 DNA, CDR3 protein. D genes are given only for firm matches. The listing skips clone size in some rows; elsewhere it reads once, few, many or a size class.

abundance: few; v_gene: TRBV5-4; j_gene: TRBJ2-3; d_gene: .; CDR3nt: TGTGCCAGCAGCTTGGCGGGAACCCGCACAGATACGCAGTATTTT; CDR3aa: CASSLAGTRTDTQYF
abundance: .; v_gene: TRBV29-1; j_gene: TRBJ1-1; d_gene: .; CDR3nt: TGCAGCGTTGTTTGGGCGAACACTGAAGCTTTCTTT; CDR3aa: CSVVWANTEAFF
abundance: many; v_gene: TRBV20-1; j_gene: TRBJ1-5; d_gene: .; CDR3nt: TGCAGTGCTAGTAAACAGGGCAATCAGCCCCAGCATTTT; CDR3aa: CSASKQGNQPQHF
abundance: .; v_gene: TRBV12-3/TRBV12-4; j_gene: TRBJ2-2; d_gene: TRBD1; CDR3nt: TGTGCCAGCAGCTCGGGACAGGGGGCCACCGGGGAGCTGTTTTTT; CDR3aa: CASSSGQGATGELFF
abundance: few; v_gene: TRBV20-1; j_gene: TRBJ2-1; d_gene: TRBD2; CDR3nt: TGCAGTGCTCCCGAAGTAGTAGCTAGCGGGAACAATGAGCAGTTCTTC; CDR3aa: CSAPEVVASGNNEQFF
abundance: few; v_gene: TRBV24-1; j_gene: TRBJ2-1; d_gene: .; CDR3nt: TGTGCCACCAGTCGGGCGGAGAGCTCCTACAATGAGCAGTTCTTC; CDR3aa: CATSRAESSYNEQFF
abundance: .; v_gene: TRBV29-1; j_gene: TRBJ2-6; d_gene: TRBD1; CDR3nt: TGCAGCGTTGAGGACCAGGGGGCCTCTGGGGCCAACGTCCTGACTTTC; CDR3aa: CSVEDQGASGANVLTF
abundance: .; v_gene: TRBV5-1; j_gene: TRBJ1-2; d_gene: .; CDR3nt: TGCGCCAGCAGGCAAGACGGAAACTATGGCTACACCTTC; CDR3aa: CASRQDGNYGYTF
abundance: few; v_gene: TRBV4-1; j_gene: TRBJ2-1; d_gene: .; CDR3nt: TGCGCCAGCAGCCAAGGACACAATTGGGGTGAGCAGTTCTTC; CDR3aa: CASSQGHNWGEQFF
abundance: .; v_gene: TRBV7-3; j_gene: TRBJ1-2; d_gene: .; CDR3nt: TGTGCCAGCAGCCCACAACCCGGTGGCAGCAATGGCTACACCTTC; CDR3aa: CASSPQPGGSNGYTF
abundance: few; v_gene: TRBV20-1; j_gene: TRBJ2-7; d_gene: .; CDR3nt: TGCAGTGCTAGATCACGACTATTTGTCTACGAGCAGTACTTC; CDR3aa: CSARSRLFVYEQYF
abundance: .; v_gene: TRBV2; j_gene: TRBJ2-7; d_gene: TRBD1; CDR3nt: TGTGCCAGCAGGGAGACAGGGAATAGCTACGAGCAGTACTTC; CDR3aa: CASRETGNSYEQYF
abundance: .; v_gene: TRBV30; j_gene: TRBJ2-7; d_gene: .; CDR3nt: TGTGCCTGGAGTGTCACTACCTCCTACGAGCAGTACTTC; CDR3aa: CAWSVTTSYEQYF
abundance: few; v_gene: TRBV2; j_gene: TRBJ2-2; d_gene: .; CDR3nt: TGTGCCAGCAGTTTACGTCCGAACACCGGGGAGCTGTTTTTT; CDR3aa: CASSLRPNTGELFF
abundance: .; v_gene: TRBV27; j_gene: TRBJ2-7; d_gene: .; CDR3nt: TGTGCCAGCGGACCTGGGGACACGAGACGGTACGAGCAGTACTTC; CDR3aa: CASGPGDTRRYEQYF
abundance: many; v_gene: TRBV7-9; j_gene: TRBJ1-2; d_gene: .; CDR3nt: TGTGCCAGCAGCCCTACACTCAACTATGGCTACACCTTC; CDR3aa: CASSPTLNYGYTF
abundance: .; v_gene: TRBV4-3; j_gene: TRBJ2-2; d_gene: .; CDR3nt: TGCGCCAGCAGCCAAGATATCTTGAGAGCGAACACCGGGGAGCTGTTTTTT; CDR3aa: CASSQDILRANTGELFF
abundance: .; v_gene: TRBV29-1; j_gene: TRBJ2-7; d_gene: .; CDR3nt: TGCAGCGTTGAAGTGCCAACCGCTACCGAGCAGTACTTC; CDR3aa: CSVEVPTATEQYF
abundance: few; v_gene: TRBV2; j_gene: TRBJ2-5; d_gene: .; CDR3nt: TGTGCCAGCAGTGAAGCGGCAGGGAGCCAAGAGACCCAGTACTTC; CDR3aa: CASSEAAGSQETQYF
abundance: .; v_gene: TRBV20-1; j_gene: TRBJ2-5; d_gene: .; CDR3nt: TGCAGTGCTAGAGTAAGCGGAGCGTACGTGGAGACCCAGTACTTC; CDR3aa: CSARVSGAYVETQYF
abundance: many; v_gene: TRBV5-1; j_gene: TRBJ2-5; d_gene: .; CDR3nt: TGCGCCAGCACCGGGGCTTTTATGGAGACCCAGTACTTC; CDR3aa: CASTGAFMETQYF
abundance: few; v_gene: TRBV12-3/TRBV12-4; j_gene: TRBJ1-2; d_gene: .; CDR3nt: TGTGCCAGCAGTTTAGATGGGGGATACAATGGCTACACCTTC; CDR3aa: CASSLDGGYNGYTF
abundance: .; v_gene: TRBV7-9; j_gene: TRBJ2-3; d_gene: TRBD2; CDR3nt: TGTGCCAGCAGCTTCAGCGGGGGTGGAGATACGCAGTATTTT; CDR3aa: CASSFSGGGDTQYF
abundance: .; v_gene: TRBV25-1; j_gene: TRBJ2-1; d_gene: TRBD1; CDR3nt: TGTGCCAGCAGGGGGACAGGGGGGGACGAGCAGTTCTTC; CDR3aa: CASRGTGGDEQFF
abundance: many; v_gene: TRBV11-2; j_gene: TRBJ2-1; d_gene: TRBD2; CDR3nt: TGTGCCAGCAGCTTAGTACTAGCGGGAGAGGGTGAGCAGTTCTTC; CDR3aa: CASSLVLAGEGEQFF
abundance: .; v_gene: TRBV4-1; j_gene: TRBJ1-1; d_gene: .; CDR3nt: TGCGCCAGCAGCCAAGAAGGTGGTGCCAGACGGAGTGAAGCTTTCTTT; CDR3aa: CASSQEGGARRSEAFF
abundance: many; v_gene: TRBV5-1; j_gene: TRBJ2-2; d_gene: TRBD2; CDR3nt: TGCGCCAGCAATGCGGGGACTAGCGGGATCACCGGGGAGCTGTTTTTT; CDR3aa: CASNAGTSGITGELFF
abundance: .; v_gene: TRBV9; j_gene: TRBJ2-1; d_gene: TRBD2; CDR3nt: TGTGCCAGCAGCGTAGCTCTAGCGGGGATCTCCTACAATGAGCAGTTCTTC; CDR3aa: CASSVALAGISYNEQFF
abundance: once; v_gene: TRBV4-2; j_gene: TRBJ2-3; d_gene: TRBD2; CDR3nt: TGTGCCAGCAGCCAAGAGGGGCGGGAGTCGCGAAATACGCAGTATTTT; CDR3aa: CASSQEGRESRNTQYF
abundance: .; v_gene: TRBV15; j_gene: TRBJ1-4; d_gene: TRBD1; CDR3nt: TGTGCCACCAGCAGTCGGACAGGGCGAGCCGGTGAAAAACTGTTTTTT; CDR3aa: CATSSRTGRAGEKLFF
abundance: many; v_gene: TRBV29-1; j_gene: TRBJ1-1; d_gene: .; CDR3nt: TGCAGCGTTACAGGGATATCGAACACTGAAGCTTTCTTT; CDR3aa: CSVTGISNTEAFF
abundance: .; v_gene: TRBV7-9; j_gene: TRBJ1-1; d_gene: .; CDR3nt: TGTGCCAGCAGCTTAGCAGTCCCTAGAGGGGACACTGAAGCTTTCTTT; CDR3aa: CASSLAVPRGDTEAFF
abundance: few; v_gene: TRBV28; j_gene: TRBJ2-5; d_gene: .; CDR3nt: TGTGCCAGCAGTTTCCGGGAAGGGGTGGAGACCCAGTACTTC; CDR3aa: CASSFREGVETQYF
abundance: .; v_gene: TRBV3-1; j_gene: TRBJ2-7; d_gene: .; CDR3nt: TGTGCCAGCAGCCAAGCAGGAGTATACGAGCAGTACTTC; CDR3aa: CASSQAGVYEQYF
abundance: few; v_gene: TRBV9; j_gene: TRBJ1-6; d_gene: .; CDR3nt: TGTGCCAGCAGCCTCTACTCAGACGGGCCCTATAATTCACCCCTCCACTTT; CDR3aa: CASSLYSDGPYNSPLHF
abundance: .; v_gene: TRBV20-1; j_gene: TRBJ2-1; d_gene: TRBD2; CDR3nt: TGCAGTGCTCCTCTAGCGGGGTGGAATGAGCAGTTCTTC; CDR3aa: CSAPLAGWNEQFF
abundance: few; v_gene: TRBV18; j_gene: TRBJ2-1; d_gene: TRBD2; CDR3nt: TGTGCCAGCTCACCTTCTAGCGGGAGGGCCGGGAATGAGCAGTTCTTC; CDR3aa: CASSPSSGRAGNEQFF
abundance: .; v_gene: TRBV9; j_gene: TRBJ1-2; d_gene: TRBD1; CDR3nt: TGTGCCAGCAGCGTAGCTTTGGGACAGAACCTCTATGGCTACACCTTC; CDR3aa: CASSVALGQNLYGYTF
abundance: .; v_gene: TRBV12-5; j_gene: TRBJ2-1; d_gene: .; CDR3nt: TGTGCTAGTGGTCCCCGGATGGGGAATGAGCAGTTCTTC; CDR3aa: CASGPRMGNEQFF
abundance: few; v_gene: TRBV9; j_gene: TRBJ1-2; d_gene: .; CDR3nt: TGTGCCAGCAGCCCTGAGAGACGGTATGGCTACACCTTC; CDR3aa: CASSPERRYGYTF
abundance: few; v_gene: TRBV20-1; j_gene: TRBJ2-1; d_gene: .; CDR3nt: TGCAGTGCTAGAAAGGAAGGTGGGACCAATGAGCAGTTCTTC; CDR3aa: CSARKEGGTNEQFF
abundance: .; v_gene: TRBV9; j_gene: TRBJ1-1; d_gene: .; CDR3nt: TGTGCCAGCAGCGTCGTACCTTGGAGAGGGATGGGCACTGAAGCTTTCTTT; CDR3aa: CASSVVPWRGMGTEAFF
abundance: .; v_gene: TRBV7-9; j_gene: TRBJ2-7; d_gene: .; CDR3nt: TGTGCCAGCAGCTTAAAGGGGGGGCAGGGGGGATACGAGCAGTACTTC; CDR3aa: CASSLKGGQGGYEQYF
abundance: few; v_gene: TRBV12-3/TRBV12-4; j_gene: TRBJ2-7; d_gene: TRBD1; CDR3nt: TGTGCCAGCAGCCGTGGACAGGGGGCGCGAGACGAGCAGTACTTC; CDR3aa: CASSRGQGARDEQYF
abundance: once; v_gene: TRBV7-9; j_gene: TRBJ1-4; d_gene: TRBD1; CDR3nt: TGTGCCAGCAGCGCGGGACAGAGTGATGAAAAACTGTTTTTT; CDR3aa: CASSAGQSDEKLFF
abundance: .; v_gene: TRBV4-1; j_gene: TRBJ1-1; d_gene: .; CDR3nt: TGCGCCAGCAGCCCCAACGCCTTGCGAGGGGACTGGAACACTGAAGCTTTCTTT; CDR3aa: CASSPNALRGDWNTEAFF
abundance: .; v_gene: TRBV4-1; j_gene: TRBJ1-2; d_gene: TRBD1; CDR3nt: TGCGCCAGCAGGGGGACAGGCCTCTATGGCTACACCTTC; CDR3aa: CASRGTGLYGYTF
abundance: .; v_gene: TRBV4-1; j_gene: TRBJ2-3; d_gene: TRBD1; CDR3nt: TGCGCCAGCAGCGCCGGGACAGGGAGGGATACGCAGTATTTT; CDR3aa: CASSAGTGRDTQYF
abundance: .; v_gene: TRBV12-3/TRBV12-4; j_gene: TRBJ2-5; d_gene: .; CDR3nt: TGTGCCAGCAGTTTAGACTCGGGACCTCAAGAGACCCAGTACTTC; CDR3aa: CASSLDSGPQETQYF
abundance: few; v_gene: TRBV28; j_gene: TRBJ1-4; d_gene: .; CDR3nt: TGTGCCAGCAGTTTCTTAGGTGGGGATGAAAAACTGTTTTTT; CDR3aa: CASSFLGGDEKLFF